The 27 T cell receptor beta chains listed next were all sequenced from one sample in a study of T cells after yellow fever vaccination. TCRdb re-called the 5' RACE reads through MiXCR, storing one row per CDR3 protein. The sample carries about 330,000 distinct CDR3 sequences, roughly 8.4% recorded once. Sequencing used PBMCs, obtained about 41 days after the first yellow fever vaccination. The receptors here all came from a young man who received the YFV17D yellow fever vaccine.

This clonotype was picked up a small number of times. This rearrangement joins TRBV7-9 to TRBJ2-1, with a tentative D call TRBD2 (6 bases). V lost 5 bases to trimming and J lost 3 bases, with 17 bases between them. The CDR3 is made up of 16 amino acids. From germline, CDR1 is SEHNR and CDR2 FQNEAQ (reference sequence). The CDR3 is CASSLPYRGNYNEQFF. The CDR3 DNA reads as TGTGCCAGCAGCCTGCCGTATCGGGGGAACTACAATGAGCAGTTCTTC. The full variable domain, completed using reference TRBV7-9 and TRBJ2-1, is DTGVSQNPRHKITKRGQNVTFRCDPISEHNRLYWYRQTLGQGPEFLTYFQNEAQLEKSRLLSDRFSAERPKGSFSTLEIQRTEQGDSAMYLCASSLPYRGNYNEQFFGPGTRLTVL.

J is TRBJ2-2 and V is TRBV15; D is unresolved. CDR1 and CDR2 from the germline V gene are LNHNV and YYDKDF (reference sequence). The CDR3 has 15 residues. Between the trimmed V and J ends, which lost 8 bases and 2 bases, there was a span of 15 bases. The CDR3 loop is CATEMSDPNTGELFF. As DNA, the CDR3 is TGTGCCACCGAGATGTCGGACCCCAACACCGGGGAGCTGTTTTTT.

This clonotype was found a few times. V and J are TRBV2 and TRBJ2-7; D gene unclear. The CDR3 runs 12 residues. Trimming took 5 bases from V and 1 from J, leaving 6 bases between them. Germline V CDR1 and CDR2: SNHLY, FYNNEI. In DNA, the CDR3 is TGTGCCAGCAGTAAGGGATCCTACGAGCAGTACTTC. Translation gives CASSKGSYEQYF.

The V call is TRBV27, the J call TRBJ2-3; D gene uncertain. From germline, CDR1 is MNHEY and CDR2 SMNVEV (reference sequence). Trimming took off 6 bases at V and 1 base at J, with 11 bases between the two ends. The CDR3 has 14 residues. In nucleotides, the CDR3 is TGTGCCAGCAGCCAAGGTAGGGGCACAGATACGCAGTATTTT. Protein: CASSQGRGTDTQYF.

This clonotype has more than one count but fewer than ten. This rearrangement joins TRBV7-8 to TRBJ2-5, with D perhaps matching TRBD2 (5 bases). Trimming took off 3 bases at V and 5 bases at J, with 16 bases between the two ends. CDR1 is SGHVS, CDR2 FQNEAQ, per germline. This CDR3 contains 15 residues. In DNA form, the CDR3 reads TGTGCCAGCAGCTTGGGTTTAGGACTTTGGGAGACCCAGTACTTC. It yields the protein CASSLGLGLWETQYF. Looking up the rest from reference TRBV7-8 and TRBJ2-5 gives the full variable domain: GAGVSQSPRYKVAKRGQDVALRCDPISGHVSLFWYQQALGQGPEFLTYFQNEAQLDKSGLPSDRFFAERPEGSVSTLKIQRTQQEDSAVYLCASSLGLGLWETQYFGPGTRLLVL.

The chain is built from TRBV12-3 or TRBV12-4 and TRBJ2-1; D ambiguous. This CDR3 contains 13 residues. V shed 1 base and J shed 8 bases, with 9 bases lying between them. The CDR3 bases are TGTGCCAGCAGTTTAGGCTGGCCCGATGAGCAGTTCTTC. This translates into CASSLGWPDEQFF.

J is TRBJ1-4 and V is TRBV7-2; D perhaps matches TRBD1 (6 bases). Germline V gives CDR1 SGHTA, CDR2 FQGNSA. The CDR3 contains 16 residues. V was pared by 3 bases and J by 0 bases, with 11 bases between. The CDR3 DNA reads TGTGCCAGCAGCTTTCAATACAGGGCAACTAATGAAAAACTGTTTTTT. Amino acids: CASSFQYRATNEKLFF.

This clonotype occurred many times. The rearrangement uses TRBV12-3 or TRBV12-4 and TRBJ1-2; D is perhaps TRBD1 (6 bases). V lost 6 bases and J 4 bases, leaving 6 bases between the germline ends. The CDR3 has 11 amino acids. The CDR3 DNA follows: TGTGCCAGCAGACAGGGCTATGGCTACACCTTC. Protein sequence: CASRQGYGYTF.

In its sample, this clonotype was seen a few times. The rearrangement uses TRBV28 and TRBJ1-1; D is possibly TRBD1 (6 bases). The CDR3 extends over 15 amino acids. Trimming left V 7 bases short and J 0 bases short, with 15 bases between. Germline lookup yields CDR1 MDHEN and CDR2 SYDVKM. The CDR3 nucleotides are TGTGCCAGCAAAATCCGTGGACAGATGAACACTGAAGCTTTCTTT. As protein: CASKIRGQMNTEAFF.

The chain employs TRBV18 and TRBJ2-7; 7 bases line up with TRBD1. Germline V gene sequence: CDR1 KGHSH, CDR2 LQKENI. The CDR3 spans 13 residues. J lost 7 bases, V lost 5 bases, and 8 bases had no gene match. In nucleotides, the CDR3 is TGTGCCAGCTCATCGTACAGGGGCTGGGAGCAGTACGTC. This sequence encodes CASSSYRGWEQYV.

Ten or more counts support this clonotype. This chain uses TRBV5-1 with TRBJ2-1, with D possibly TRBD2 on 7 matching bases. V lost 6 bases, J lost 9 bases, and 22 bases lay in between. CDR3 size: 15 residues. Germline CDR1 SGHRS, CDR2 YFSETQ. CDR3 in amino acids: CASMLRRGAGGEQFF. The CDR3 coding sequence is TGCGCCAGCATGCTACGCCGGGGGGCCGGGGGTGAGCAGTTCTTC.

The sample holds a few counts of this clonotype. The chain has TRBV5-1 and TRBJ2-5; D is possibly TRBD2 (6 bases). The CDR3 loop spans 14 amino acids. V gave up 4 bases and J gave up 1 base, with 11 bases separating them. Germline loops: CDR1 SGHRS, CDR2 YFSETQ. In nucleotides, the CDR3 is TGCGCCAGCAGCGCGGGACCGCTCCAAGAGACCCAGTACTTC. Its protein product is CASSAGPLQETQYF.

The chain uses TRBV7-3 and TRBJ2-1; possible D gene TRBD1, 5 bases. The germline V gene has CDR1 SGHTA and CDR2 FQGTGA. V lost 2 bases, J lost 8 bases, and 10 bases lay in between. This CDR3 has 13 residues. DNA for the CDR3: TGTGCCAGCAGCTTACGGGCCAGGGATGAGCAGTTCTTC. Protein sequence: CASSLRARDEQFF.

The sample holds a few counts of this clonotype. The chain links TRBV28 to TRBJ2-7; D is possibly TRBD2 (5 bases). CDR3 length equals 15 residues. Germline CDR1 MDHEN, CDR2 SYDVKM. V was trimmed by 4 bases and J by 2 bases, leaving 15 bases between them. DNA of the CDR3: TGTGCCAGCAGTTCCCCGCCCGGGATGACCTACGAGCAGTACTTC. This encodes CASSSPPGMTYEQYF.

This clonotype showed up just a few times. V usage is TRBV19 and J usage is TRBJ1-6; D unclear. Germline CDR1 and CDR2: LNHDA and SQIVND (reference sequence). V was clipped by 2 bases and J by 0 bases, with 8 bases between them. The CDR3 length is 16 residues. Here the CDR3 DNA reads TGTGCCAGTAGTATAAGACCAAGCTCCTATAATTCACCCCTCCACTTT. As protein: CASSIRPSSYNSPLHF.

The V gene is TRBV13, the J gene TRBJ2-1, with 8 bases lining up with TRBD2. The ends lost 3 bases at V and 6 bases at J; junction bases unmatched: 7. The CDR3 covers 15 residues. Germline V CDR1 and CDR2: PRHDT, FYEKMQ (reference sequence). This CDR3 is CASSFTSGLGNEQFF. The CDR3 DNA sequence: TGTGCCAGCAGCTTCACTAGCGGCCTCGGCAATGAGCAGTTCTTC.

At least ten counts were recorded for this clonotype. This chain connects TRBV7-9 to TRBJ2-1; tentative D call: TRBD2 (5 bases). Germline V gene data show CDR1 as SEHNR and CDR2 as FQNEAQ (reference sequence). The CDR3 has 15 amino acids. V shed 3 bases and J shed 1 base, with 10 bases lying between them. DNA of the CDR3: TGTGCCAGCAGCTTCCGGGGATCATCCTACAATGAGCAGTTCTTC. Protein product: CASSFRGSSYNEQFF.

The DNA for the CDR3 is TGTGCCAGCAGTTTGAAATATGAGCAGTTCTTC. This encodes CASSLKYEQFF. This chain joins TRBV12-3 or TRBV12-4 and TRBJ2-1; D is unclear. The germline V and J ends were trimmed by 3 bases and 8 bases, with 5 bases remaining between them. This CDR3 comprises 11 residues.

The rearrangement links TRBV7-2 to TRBJ1-2; tentatively, D is TRBD1 (6 bases). Germline CDR1 is SGHTA and CDR2 is FQGNSA. Deletions cut 0 bases from V and 4 bases from J, with 9 bases between. The CDR3 length is 14 residues. CDR3 nucleotide sequence: TGTGCCAGCAGCTTAGCCCAGGGGATCTATGGCTACACCTTC. Translation gives CASSLAQGIYGYTF.

This clonotype showed up just a few times. The chain recombines TRBV18 with TRBJ2-1; a possible D gene is TRBD2 (6 bases). The V end lost 3 bases, the J end lost 6 bases, and 9 bases lay between the germline ends. The CDR3 consists of 13 residues. Germline V CDR1 and CDR2: KGHSH, LQKENI. The CDR3 is CASSPAGRNEQFF. The CDR3 bases are TGTGCCAGCTCACCGGCGGGGCGCAATGAGCAGTTCTTC.

The genes are TRBV4-3 and TRBJ1-1, with 7 bases fitting TRBD1. The CDR3 consists of 20 residues. CDR1 LGHNA and CDR2 YSLEER come from the germline V gene. The ends lost 2 bases at V and 1 base at J; junction bases unmatched: 19. CDR3 sequence reads: CASSQSSGTASWRSNTEAFF. In nucleotides, the CDR3 is TGCGCCAGCAGCCAAAGTTCCGGGACAGCGTCCTGGCGATCGAACACTGAAGCTTTCTTT.

The rearrangement uses TRBV5-5 and TRBJ2-7; D is ambiguous. The CDR3 runs 14 residues. Trimming removed 0 bases from V and 2 bases from J, with 9 bases in between. CDR1 is SGHKS and CDR2 is YYEKEE in the germline V gene (reference sequence). CDR3 sequence (DNA): TGTGCCAGCAGCTTGGATCCAGGACCCTACGAGCAGTACTTC. Its translation is CASSLDPGPYEQYF.

This clonotype was detected only a few times. This chain links TRBV5-1 with TRBJ2-6, with D unclear. Trimming took off 0 bases at V and 0 bases at J, with 7 bases between the two ends. Germline assignment: CDR1 SGHRS and CDR2 YFSETQ. This CDR3 has 16 amino acids. The CDR3 region has the DNA TGCGCCAGCAGCTTGGAGCCCTACTCTGGGGCCAACGTCCTGACTTTC. Protein sequence: CASSLEPYSGANVLTF. Complete variable domain (other parts from reference TRBV5-1 and TRBJ2-6): KAGVTQTPRYLIKTRGQQVTLSCSPISGHRSVSWYQQTPGQGLQFLFEYFSETQRNKGNFPGRFSGRQFSNSRSEMNVSTLELGDSALYLCASSLEPYSGANVLTFGAGSRLTVL.

This clonotype came up a few times. The rearrangement links TRBV4-1 to TRBJ1-1, with D uncertain. Trimming took off 4 bases at V and 0 bases at J, with 6 bases between the two ends. CDR3 length: 13 residues. Looked up from germline, CDR1 is MGHRA and CDR2 is YSYEKL. The CDR3 is CASSPSMNTEAFF. The DNA for the CDR3 is TGCGCCAGCAGCCCTTCCATGAACACTGAAGCTTTCTTT.

This clonotype was seen many times. The chain couples TRBV12-3 or TRBV12-4 to TRBJ1-2; weak D call: TRBD1 (6 bases). Trimming left V 5 bases short and J 7 bases short, with 20 bases between. This CDR3 contains 15 residues. In DNA, the CDR3 is TGTGCCAGCAGTCTTTCTGTAGGGGGGATTTCTGGCTACACCTTC. It yields the protein CASSLSVGGISGYTF.

The rearrangement joins TRBV27 to TRBJ1-3; D gene ambiguous. This CDR3 contains 15 residues. CDR1 and CDR2 (germline): MNHEY, SMNVEV (reference sequence). Trimming took 2 bases from V and 0 from J, leaving 8 bases between them. CDR3 amino acids: CASSLTGLSGNTIYF. The CDR3 bases are TGTGCCAGCAGTTTAACCGGCCTCTCTGGAAACACCATATATTTT.

This clonotype was found many times. The gene calls are TRBV7-9 and TRBJ1-4; 8 positions match TRBD1. Germline lookup yields CDR1 SEHNR and CDR2 FQNEAQ (reference sequence). V dropped 5 bases and J dropped 4; count of bases not matched to a gene: 3. The CDR3 loop spans 14 amino acids. The CDR3 DNA reads as TGTGCCAGCAGCCTTACAGGGGGTAATGAAAAACTGTTTTTT. Protein sequence: CASSLTGGNEKLFF. The full variable domain, completed using reference TRBV7-9 and TRBJ1-4, is DTGVSQNPRHKITKRGQNVTFRCDPISEHNRLYWYRQTLGQGPEFLTYFQNEAQLEKSRLLSDRFSAERPKGSFSTLEIQRTEQGDSAMYLCASSLTGGNEKLFFGSGTQLSVL.